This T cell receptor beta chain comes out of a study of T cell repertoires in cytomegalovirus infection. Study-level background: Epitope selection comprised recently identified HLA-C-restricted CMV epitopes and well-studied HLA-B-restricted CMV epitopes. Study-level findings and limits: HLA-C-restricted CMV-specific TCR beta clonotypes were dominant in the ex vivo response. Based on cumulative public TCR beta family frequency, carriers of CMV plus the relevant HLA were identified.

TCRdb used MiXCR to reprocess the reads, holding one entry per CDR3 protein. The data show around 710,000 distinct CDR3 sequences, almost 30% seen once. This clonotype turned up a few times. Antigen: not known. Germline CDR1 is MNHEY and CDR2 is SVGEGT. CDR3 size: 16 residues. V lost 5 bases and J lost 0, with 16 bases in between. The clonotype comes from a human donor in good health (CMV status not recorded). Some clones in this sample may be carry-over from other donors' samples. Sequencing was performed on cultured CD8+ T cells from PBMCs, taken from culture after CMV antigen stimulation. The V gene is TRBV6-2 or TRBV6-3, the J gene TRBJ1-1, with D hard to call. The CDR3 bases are TGTGCCAGCAGTCCCACTCCCGGGAGCTTGAACACTGAAGCTTTCTTT. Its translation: CASSPTPGSLNTEAFF.